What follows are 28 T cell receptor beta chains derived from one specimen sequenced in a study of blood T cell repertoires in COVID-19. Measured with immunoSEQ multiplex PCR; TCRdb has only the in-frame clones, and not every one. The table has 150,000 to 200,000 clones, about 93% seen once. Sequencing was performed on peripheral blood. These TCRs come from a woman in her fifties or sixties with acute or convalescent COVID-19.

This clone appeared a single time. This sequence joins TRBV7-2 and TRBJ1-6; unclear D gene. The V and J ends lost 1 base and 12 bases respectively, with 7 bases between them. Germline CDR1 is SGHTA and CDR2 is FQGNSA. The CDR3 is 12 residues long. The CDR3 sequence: CASSLVLKPLHF. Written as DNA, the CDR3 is TGTGCCAGCAGCTTAGTATTAAAACCCCTCCACTTT.

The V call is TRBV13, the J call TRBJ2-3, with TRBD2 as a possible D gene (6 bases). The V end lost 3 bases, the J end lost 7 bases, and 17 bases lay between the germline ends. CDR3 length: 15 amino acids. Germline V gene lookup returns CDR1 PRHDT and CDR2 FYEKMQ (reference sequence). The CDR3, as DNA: TGTGCCAGCAGCTTTTGGGACTTTTTACCTTATACGCAGTATTTT. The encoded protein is CASSFWDFLPYTQYF. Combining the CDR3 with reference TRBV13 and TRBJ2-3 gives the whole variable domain AAGVIQSPRHLIKEKRETATLKCYPIPRHDTVYWYQQGPGQDPQFLISFYEKMQSDKGSIPDRFSAQQFSDYHSELNMSSLELGDSALYFCASSFWDFLPYTQYFGPGTRLTVL.

The DNA for the CDR3 is TGTGCCAGCAGCCCCCTCGGACAGACGAACACTGAAGCTTTCTTT. Translation gives CASSPLGQTNTEAFF. J is TRBJ1-1 and V is TRBV7-8; weak D call: TRBD1 (6 bases). CDR1 is SGHVS, CDR2 FQNEAQ, per germline. V was pared by 5 bases and J by 1 base, with 14 bases between. The CDR3 is made up of 15 amino acids.

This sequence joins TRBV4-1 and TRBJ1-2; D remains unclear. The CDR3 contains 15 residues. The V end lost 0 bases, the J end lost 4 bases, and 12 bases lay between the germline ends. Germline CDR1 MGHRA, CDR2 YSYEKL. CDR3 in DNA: TGCGCCAGCAGCCAAGAACAACTAATCGGCTATGGCTACACCTTC. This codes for CASSQEQLIGYGYTF.

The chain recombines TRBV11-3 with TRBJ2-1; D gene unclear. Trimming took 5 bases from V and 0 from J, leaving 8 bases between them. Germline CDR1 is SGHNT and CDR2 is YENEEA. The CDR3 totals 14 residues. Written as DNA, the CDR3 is TGTGCCAGCAGCCCCGGTGACTCCTACAATGAGCAGTTCTTC. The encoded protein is CASSPGDSYNEQFF.

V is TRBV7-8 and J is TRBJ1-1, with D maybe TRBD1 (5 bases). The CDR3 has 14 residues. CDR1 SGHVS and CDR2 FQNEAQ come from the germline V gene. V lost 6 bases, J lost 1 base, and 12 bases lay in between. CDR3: CASRPREGNTEAFF. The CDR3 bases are TGTGCCAGCAGGCCCAGGGAGGGGAACACTGAAGCTTTCTTT.

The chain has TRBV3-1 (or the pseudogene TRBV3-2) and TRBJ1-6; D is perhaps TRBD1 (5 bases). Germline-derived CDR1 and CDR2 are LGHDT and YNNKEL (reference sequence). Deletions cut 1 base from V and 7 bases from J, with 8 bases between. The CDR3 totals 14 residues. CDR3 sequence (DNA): TGTGCCAGCAGCCAAGGGCGGGGGAATTCACCCCTCCACTTT. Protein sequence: CASSQGRGNSPLHF.

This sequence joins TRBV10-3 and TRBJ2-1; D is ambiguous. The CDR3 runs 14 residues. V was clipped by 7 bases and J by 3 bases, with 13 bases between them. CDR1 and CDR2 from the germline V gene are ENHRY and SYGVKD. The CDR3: CAIKSLEDYNEQFF. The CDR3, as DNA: TGTGCCATCAAGAGCCTAGAGGACTACAATGAGCAGTTCTTC.

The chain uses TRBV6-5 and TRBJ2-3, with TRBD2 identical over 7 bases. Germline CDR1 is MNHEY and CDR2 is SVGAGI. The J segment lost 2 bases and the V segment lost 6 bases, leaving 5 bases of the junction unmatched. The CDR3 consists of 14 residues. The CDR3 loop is CASRPGTITDTQYF. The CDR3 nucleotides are TGTGCCAGCAGACCCGGGACTATCACAGATACGCAGTATTTT.

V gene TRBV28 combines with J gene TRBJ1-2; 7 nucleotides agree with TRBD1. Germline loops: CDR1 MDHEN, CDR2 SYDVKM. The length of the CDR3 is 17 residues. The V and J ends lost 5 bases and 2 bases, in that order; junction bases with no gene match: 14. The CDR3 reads CASSHRGFKRGNYGYTF. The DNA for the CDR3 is TGTGCCAGCAGTCACAGGGGATTTAAGAGGGGGAACTATGGCTACACCTTC.

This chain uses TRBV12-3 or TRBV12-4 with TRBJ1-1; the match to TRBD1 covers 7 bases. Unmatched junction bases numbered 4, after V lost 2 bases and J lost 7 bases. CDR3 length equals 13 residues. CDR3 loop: CASSLTGEYEAFF. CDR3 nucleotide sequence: TGTGCCAGCAGTTTAACAGGGGAGTATGAAGCTTTCTTT.

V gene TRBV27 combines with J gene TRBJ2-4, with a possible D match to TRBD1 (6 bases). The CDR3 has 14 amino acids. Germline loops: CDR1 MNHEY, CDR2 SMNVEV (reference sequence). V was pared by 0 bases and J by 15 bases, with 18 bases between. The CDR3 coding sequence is TGTGCCAGCAGTTTATCGCTAAGACACAGGGATCTGTACTTC. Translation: CASSLSLRHRDLYF.

CDR3 bases: TGTGCCAGCAGCCCCTGGACAGGGAGGGGCCTGGGGGGCTACACCTTC. Its protein product is CASSPWTGRGLGGYTF. V gene TRBV7-3 combines with J gene TRBJ1-2; 8 positions match TRBD1. Germline loops: CDR1 SGHTA, CDR2 FQGTGA. The CDR3 loop spans 16 amino acids. Trimming cost V 5 bases and J 8 bases; bases outside gene matches: 16.

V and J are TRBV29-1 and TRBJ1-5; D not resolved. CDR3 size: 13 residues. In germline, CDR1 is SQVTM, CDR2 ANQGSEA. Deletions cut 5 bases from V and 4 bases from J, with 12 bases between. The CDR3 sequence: CSVSSGGNQPQHF. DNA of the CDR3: TGCAGCGTTTCTAGCGGTGGTAATCAGCCCCAGCATTTT.

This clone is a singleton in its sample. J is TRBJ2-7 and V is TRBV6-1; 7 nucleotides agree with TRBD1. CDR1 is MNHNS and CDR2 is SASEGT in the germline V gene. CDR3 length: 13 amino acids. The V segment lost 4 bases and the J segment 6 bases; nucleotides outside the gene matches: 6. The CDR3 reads CASSVAYRGEQYF. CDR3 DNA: TGTGCCAGCAGTGTAGCATACAGGGGCGAGCAGTACTTC.

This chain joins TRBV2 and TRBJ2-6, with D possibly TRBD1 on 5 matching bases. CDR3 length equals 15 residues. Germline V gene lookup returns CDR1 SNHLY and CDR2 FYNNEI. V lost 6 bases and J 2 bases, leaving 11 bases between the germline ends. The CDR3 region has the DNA TGTGCCAGCAGCCCGACAGTAACTGGGGCCAACGTCCTGACTTTC. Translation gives CASSPTVTGANVLTF.

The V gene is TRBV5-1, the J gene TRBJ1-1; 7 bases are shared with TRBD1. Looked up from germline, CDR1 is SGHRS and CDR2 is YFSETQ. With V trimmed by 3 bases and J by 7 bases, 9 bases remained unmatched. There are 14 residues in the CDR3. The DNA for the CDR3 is TGCGCCAGCAGCTCCACAGGGGCTTACGGTGAAGCTTTCTTT. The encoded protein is CASSSTGAYGEAFF.

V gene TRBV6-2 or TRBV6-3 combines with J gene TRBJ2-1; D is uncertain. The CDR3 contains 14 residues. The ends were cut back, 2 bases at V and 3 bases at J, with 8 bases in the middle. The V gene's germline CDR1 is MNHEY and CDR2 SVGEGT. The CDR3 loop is CASSYSSYYNEQFF. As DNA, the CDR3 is TGTGCCAGCAGTTACAGTTCCTACTACAATGAGCAGTTCTTC.

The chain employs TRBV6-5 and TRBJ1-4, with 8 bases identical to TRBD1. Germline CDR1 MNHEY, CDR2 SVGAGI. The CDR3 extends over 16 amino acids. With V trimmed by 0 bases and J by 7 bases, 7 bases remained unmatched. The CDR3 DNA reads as TGTGCCAGCAGTTACTCTTACCGACAGGGGATTGAAAAACTGTTTTTT. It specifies CASSYSYRQGIEKLFF.

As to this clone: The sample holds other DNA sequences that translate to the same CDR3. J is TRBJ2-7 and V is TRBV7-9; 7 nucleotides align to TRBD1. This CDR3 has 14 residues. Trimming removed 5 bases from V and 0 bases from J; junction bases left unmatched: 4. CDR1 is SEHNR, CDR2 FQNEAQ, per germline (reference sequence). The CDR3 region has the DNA TGTGCCAGCAGCCGAGGGACAGACTCCTACGAGCAGTACTTC. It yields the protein CASSRGTDSYEQYF.

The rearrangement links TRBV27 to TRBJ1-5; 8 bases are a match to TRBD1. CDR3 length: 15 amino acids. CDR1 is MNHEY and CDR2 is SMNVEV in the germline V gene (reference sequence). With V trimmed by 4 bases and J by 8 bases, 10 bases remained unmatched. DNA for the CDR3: TGTGCCAGCAGTTCGGGAACAGGGGGTGCGGAGCCCCAGCATTTT. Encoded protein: CASSSGTGGAEPQHF.

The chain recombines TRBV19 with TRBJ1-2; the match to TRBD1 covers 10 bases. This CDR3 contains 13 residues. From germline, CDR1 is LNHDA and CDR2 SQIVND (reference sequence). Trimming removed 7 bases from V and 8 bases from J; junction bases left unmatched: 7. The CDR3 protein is CASTGQGLGGYTF. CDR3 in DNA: TGTGCCAGTACGGGACAGGGGCTAGGCGGCTACACCTTC.

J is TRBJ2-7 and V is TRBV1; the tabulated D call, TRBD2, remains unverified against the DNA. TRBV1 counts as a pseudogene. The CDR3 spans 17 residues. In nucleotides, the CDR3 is TGCACCATCCCGCGGGACTGGGGCACGGAAAGCTCCTACGAGCAGTACTTC. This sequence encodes CTIPRDWGTESSYEQYF.

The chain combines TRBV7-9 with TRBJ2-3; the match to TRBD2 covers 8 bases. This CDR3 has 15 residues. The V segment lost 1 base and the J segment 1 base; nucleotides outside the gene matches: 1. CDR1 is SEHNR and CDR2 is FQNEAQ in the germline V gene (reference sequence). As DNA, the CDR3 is TGTGCCAGCAGCTTAGGTAGCGGGGGCACAGATACGCAGTATTTT. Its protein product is CASSLGSGGTDTQYF.

In nucleotides, the CDR3 is TGTGCCAGCAGTGCGCGGGACGTGGACCGAAACACCATATATTTT. It codes for CASSARDVDRNTIYF. The J gene is TRBJ1-3, the V gene TRBV6-2 or TRBV6-3; D possibly corresponds to TRBD1 (5 bases). The CDR3 sequence is 15 residues long. V was clipped by 5 bases and J by 5 bases, with 16 bases between them. Looked up from germline, CDR1 is MNHEY and CDR2 is SVGEGT.

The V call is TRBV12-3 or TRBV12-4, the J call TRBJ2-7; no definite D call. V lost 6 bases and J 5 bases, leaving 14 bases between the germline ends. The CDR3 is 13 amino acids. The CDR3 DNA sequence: TGTGCCAGCAGCCCCGCGGCGGAGCACGAGCAGTACTTC. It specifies CASSPAAEHEQYF.

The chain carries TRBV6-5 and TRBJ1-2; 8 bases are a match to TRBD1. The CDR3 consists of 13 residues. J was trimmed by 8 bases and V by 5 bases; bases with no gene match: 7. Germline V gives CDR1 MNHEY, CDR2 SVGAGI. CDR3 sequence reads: CASSPRGPGGYTF. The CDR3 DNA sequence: TGTGCCAGCAGTCCCAGGGGGCCAGGAGGCTACACCTTC.

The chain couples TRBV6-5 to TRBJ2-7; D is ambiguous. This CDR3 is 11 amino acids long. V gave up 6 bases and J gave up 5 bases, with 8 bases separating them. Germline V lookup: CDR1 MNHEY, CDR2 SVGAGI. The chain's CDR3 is CASSPSDEQYF. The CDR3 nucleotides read TGTGCCAGCAGCCCATCAGACGAGCAGTACTTC.